The 15 T cell receptor beta chains below all came from one sample that was sequenced in a study of cytomegalovirus exposure and HLA in healthy donors. This PCR relied on a set of 60 Vbeta primers and 13 Jbeta primers. Profiled with immunoSEQ multiplex PCR; TCRdb holds only in-frame clones, not every one. The repertoire holds approximately 60,000 clones, 65% to 90% seen once, with 4.3% in the top ten. Sequences were obtained from PBMCs. The receptors originated from a man aged 25 to 40 in good health and CMV-seronegative.

The CDR3 region has the DNA TGTGCCAGCAGTGTGGAGCAGGGGAACTATGGCTACACCTTC. Protein product: CASSVEQGNYGYTF. This sequence joins TRBV6-4 and TRBJ1-2; possibly TRBD1 for D (6 bases). Trimming left V 4 bases short and J 2 bases short, with 11 bases between. CDR3 length: 14 amino acids. From germline, CDR1 is MRHNA and CDR2 SNTAGT.

This clone was seen a few times. The rearrangement joins TRBV10-1 to TRBJ1-5; D perhaps matches TRBD1 (6 bases). Trimming took off 2 bases at V and 0 bases at J, with 8 bases between the two ends. Looked up from germline, CDR1 is WNHNN and CDR2 is SYGVQD (reference sequence). The CDR3 has 15 amino acids. DNA for the CDR3: TGCGCCAGCAGTGAGGGACAGTATAGCAATCAGCCCCAGCATTTT. Its protein product is CASSEGQYSNQPQHF.

This clone was counted ten times or more. This rearrangement joins TRBV7-6 to TRBJ2-2, with TRBD2 matching over 8 bases. With V trimmed by 0 bases and J by 1 base, 1 base remained unmatched. This CDR3 has 16 residues. The V gene's germline CDR1 is SGHVS and CDR2 FNYEAQ. The CDR3 protein is CASSLAAGGNTGELFF. In nucleotides, the CDR3 is TGTGCCAGCAGCTTAGCGGCGGGAGGGAACACCGGGGAGCTGTTTTTT.

The chain carries TRBV30 and TRBJ1-5; D perhaps matches TRBD1 (6 bases). V dropped 2 bases and J dropped 2 bases, with 10 bases sitting between them. This CDR3 contains 14 residues. Germline V lookup: CDR1 GTSNPN, CDR2 SVGIG (reference sequence). CDR3 DNA: TGTGCCTGGAGTCGACAGGCGGGCAATCAGCCCCAGCATTTT. Translated: CAWSRQAGNQPQHF.

This chain uses TRBV5-6 with TRBJ2-5, with D uncertain. Germline CDR1 is SGHDT and CDR2 is YYEEEE. The germline V and J ends were trimmed by 0 bases and 0 bases, with 6 bases remaining between them. CDR3 length equals 14 residues. CDR3 amino acids: CASSLGQNQETQYF. For the CDR3, the DNA is TGTGCCAGCAGCTTGGGGCAGAACCAAGAGACCCAGTACTTC.

The chain recombines TRBV15 with TRBJ2-7; D call uncertain. V shed 1 base and J shed 2 bases, with 9 bases lying between them. The CDR3 spans 14 residues. Germline V gene lookup returns CDR1 LNHNV and CDR2 YYDKDF (reference sequence). CDR3 in amino acids: CATSRVGETYEQYF. CDR3 DNA: TGTGCCACCAGCAGAGTAGGAGAGACCTACGAGCAGTACTTC.

The V and J genes are TRBV9 and TRBJ1-1; tentatively, D is TRBD1 (5 bases). The CDR3 covers 15 residues. V gave up 4 bases and J gave up 0 bases, with 13 bases separating them. CDR1 is SGDLS and CDR2 is YYNGEE in the germline V gene. The DNA of the CDR3 is TGTGCCAGCAGCCCTCGCGGGACGGTGAACACTGAAGCTTTCTTT. It codes for CASSPRGTVNTEAFF.

V usage is TRBV28 and J usage is TRBJ2-2; D possibly corresponds to TRBD2 (6 bases). The CDR3 is 13 amino acids. Per germline, CDR1 MDHEN and CDR2 SYDVKM. The ends were cut back, 10 bases at V and 4 bases at J, with 13 bases in the middle. For the CDR3, the DNA is TGTGCCACCGACCTGGGGGGCACCGGGGAGCTGTTTTTT. It translates to CATDLGGTGELFF. The whole variable domain, filled in from reference TRBV28 and TRBJ2-2, reads DVKVTQSSRYLVKRTGEKVFLECVQDMDHENMFWYRQDPGLGLRLIYFSYDVKMKEKGDIPEGYSVSREKKERFSLILESASTNQTSMYLCATDLGGTGELFFGEGSRLTVL.

The chain employs TRBV5-6 and TRBJ1-1; D unresolved. CDR1 and CDR2 from the germline V gene are SGHDT and YYEEEE. V lost 5 bases and J lost 1, with 9 bases in between. The CDR3 is 13 amino acids. CDR3 amino acids: CASRRSKNTEAFF. CDR3 DNA sequence: TGTGCCAGCAGGCGGAGCAAGAACACTGAAGCTTTCTTT.

About this clone itself: Other DNA sequences in this sample translate to the same CDR3. The V gene is TRBV27, the J gene TRBJ2-7; no clear D gene. The germline V gene has CDR1 MNHEY and CDR2 SMNVEV (reference sequence). Between the trimmed V and J ends, which lost 3 bases and 2 bases, there was a span of 14 bases. The CDR3 extends over 15 amino acids. CDR3 sequence (DNA): TGTGCCAGCAGTTTTAGCTATAGAGGTGCCTACGAGCAGTACTTC. Amino acid sequence: CASSFSYRGAYEQYF.

This chain uses TRBV27 with TRBJ1-5, with no clear D. The germline gives CDR1 MNHEY, CDR2 SMNVEV (reference sequence). The CDR3 extends over 14 amino acids. V lost 2 bases and J 9 bases, leaving 14 bases between the germline ends. DNA of the CDR3: TGTGCCAGCAGTTTAGGGCCGCTCAAAGGGCCCCAGCATTTT. Translation: CASSLGPLKGPQHF.

The CDR3 region is CASTYDRDEQYF. The CDR3 region has the DNA TGTGCCAGCACCTACGACAGGGACGAGCAGTACTTC. The chain employs TRBV7-2 and TRBJ2-7; 7 positions agree with TRBD1. Germline-derived CDR1 and CDR2 are SGHTA and FQGNSA. The CDR3 contains 12 residues. Trimming took 7 bases from V and 5 from J; bases not matched to a gene: 5.

V is TRBV6-5 and J is TRBJ2-2, with 11 bases matching TRBD1. CDR1 is MNHEY and CDR2 is SVGAGI in the germline V gene. CDR3 length: 15 residues. The V gene end was trimmed by 8 bases and the J gene end by 6 bases; junction bases not matched to a gene: 8. The CDR3 loop is CASARGQGVPGELFF. As DNA, the CDR3 is TGTGCCAGCGCCCGGGGACAGGGGGTGCCCGGGGAGCTGTTTTTT.

On this clone itself: A junction boundary mismatches the germline segment, possibly from a read error. The rearrangement links TRBV7-9 to TRBJ2-1; 8 bases map to TRBD2. Germline CDR1 is SEHNR and CDR2 is FQNEAQ (reference sequence). The CDR3 loop spans 13 amino acids. The CDR3 sequence: CSSSFAGGNEQFF. CDR3 nucleotides: TGTTCCAGCAGCTTTGCGGGAGGTAATGAGCAGTTCTTC.

In this sample, this clone turned up once. J is TRBJ2-5 and V is TRBV6-5, with D maybe TRBD2 (6 bases). The V gene lost 0 bases and the J gene lost 1 base, with 9 bases spanning the gap. The CDR3 consists of 15 residues. The germline V gene encodes CDR1 MNHEY and CDR2 SVGAGI. The CDR3 sequence is CASSYSTGGQETQYF. For the CDR3, the DNA is TGTGCCAGCAGTTACTCGACCGGGGGCCAAGAGACCCAGTACTTC.